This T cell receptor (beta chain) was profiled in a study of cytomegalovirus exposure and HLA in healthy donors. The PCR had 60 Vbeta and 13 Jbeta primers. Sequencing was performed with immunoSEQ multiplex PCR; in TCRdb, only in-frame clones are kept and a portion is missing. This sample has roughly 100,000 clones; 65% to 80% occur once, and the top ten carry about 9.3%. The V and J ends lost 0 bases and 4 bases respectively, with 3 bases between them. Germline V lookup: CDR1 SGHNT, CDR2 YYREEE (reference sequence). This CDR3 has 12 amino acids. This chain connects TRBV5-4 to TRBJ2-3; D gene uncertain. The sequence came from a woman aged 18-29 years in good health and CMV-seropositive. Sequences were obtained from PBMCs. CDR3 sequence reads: CASSLVSDTQYF. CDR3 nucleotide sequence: TGTGCCAGCAGCTTGGTATCAGATACGCAGTATTTT.